Ten or more counts support the clone carrying this T cell receptor beta chain. These data originate in a study of T cells in Graves' hyperthyroidism and ophthalmopathy. Uncontrolled infection, other autoimmune disease, pregnancy or lactation excluded patients. Amplification yielded TCR beta CDR3 regions, with RNA transcripts as the source. The HTBI primer set was used in a first-round RT-PCR of the TCR CDR3. TCRdb recomputed calls from the multiplex PCR reads with MiXCR, one row per CDR3 protein. In the table there are about 400,000 distinct CDR3 sequences, roughly 14% of which are singletons. There are 12 residues in the CDR3. Germline V lookup: CDR1 GTSNPN, CDR2 SVGIG (reference sequence). The junction had 2 bases not matched to a gene; V was cut back by 3 bases and J by 5 bases.

Sequenced input: blood. The chain links TRBV30 to TRBJ2-7, with 9 bases fitting TRBD1. The TCR sequence derives from a woman aged 18-35 years with Graves' hyperthyroidism. CDR3 DNA: TGTGCCTGGAGCGGACAGGGGAACGAGCAGTACTTC. Translating gives CAWSGQGNEQYF.